The 15 T cell receptor beta chains below all came from one sample that was sequenced in a study of T cells in Graves' hyperthyroidism and ophthalmopathy. Amplification of TCR beta CDR3 regions was performed using RNA transcripts as template. An initial round of RT-PCR targeting the TCR CDR3 relied on the HTBI primer set. TCRdb reanalysed the multiplex PCR reads using MiXCR and keeps one entry per CDR3 protein. The sample carries about 640,000 distinct CDR3 sequences, less than 25% recorded once. The sample consisted of blood. The receptors stem from a man younger than 45 with Graves' ophthalmopathy.

The chain combines TRBV7-9 with TRBJ2-2, with unresolved D. Deletions cut 11 bases from V and 0 bases from J, with 10 bases between. The germline CDR1 and CDR2 sequences are SEHNR and FQNEAQ (reference sequence). CDR3 length: 13 amino acids. The CDR3: CASARANTGELFF. For the CDR3, the DNA is TGTGCCTCAGCTCGCGCGAACACCGGGGAGCTGTTTTTT. The variable domain in full, completed from reference TRBV7-9 and TRBJ2-2, reads DTGVSQNPRHKITKRGQNVTFRCDPISEHNRLYWYRQTLGQGPEFLTYFQNEAQLEKSRLLSDRFSAERPKGSFSTLEIQRTEQGDSAMYLCASARANTGELFFGEGSRLTVL.

This clonotype occurred once. At one of its ends the junction is not consistent with the germline gene, which may arise from a read error. The chain links TRBV29-1 to TRBJ2-2, with D perhaps matching TRBD1 (6 bases). Germline assignment: CDR1 SQVTM and CDR2 ANQGSEA. The CDR3 extends over 11 amino acids. The CDR3 here is CSVTGTGELVF. CDR3 sequence (DNA): TGCAGCGTTACAGGGACCGGGGAGCTGGTTTTT.

The table lists this clonotype with a few counts. V and J are TRBV10-3 and TRBJ2-3, with 10 positions matching TRBD2. After removal of 6 bases from V and 1 base from J, the junction contained 1 base not matched to a gene. The CDR3 has 14 amino acids. Germline lookup yields CDR1 ENHRY and CDR2 SYGVKD. The CDR3 sequence: CAISGTSGTDTQYF. CDR3 nucleotides: TGTGCCATCAGCGGGACTAGCGGCACAGATACGCAGTATTTT.

This clonotype showed up many times. V is TRBV20-1 and J is TRBJ1-1; 8 positions match TRBD1. The CDR3 runs 15 residues. Germline values: CDR1 DFQATT, CDR2 SNEGSKA (reference sequence). Germline trimming cut 4 bases from V and 0 bases from J; bases unmatched to any gene: 7. The CDR3 is CSATQGAAVNTEAFF. In DNA form, the CDR3 reads TGCAGTGCTACCCAGGGGGCGGCGGTGAACACTGAAGCTTTCTTT.

This clonotype was seen more than once but under ten times. The chain couples TRBV4-1 to TRBJ1-1; D remains unclear. Germline values: CDR1 MGHRA, CDR2 YSYEKL. V lost 1 base and J lost 0, with 9 bases in between. This CDR3 contains 15 residues. The CDR3 loop reads CASSQGEYLNTEAFF. The CDR3 bases are TGCGCCAGCAGCCAAGGAGAGTATTTGAACACTGAAGCTTTCTTT.

The V and J genes are TRBV3-1 and TRBJ2-1; 7 bases are a match to TRBD1. Germline V gene lookup returns CDR1 LGHDT and CDR2 YNNKEL (reference sequence). Unmatched junction bases numbered 5, after V lost 5 bases and J lost 7 bases. The CDR3 is 13 residues long. This CDR3 is CASSLLGQNEQFF. The CDR3 DNA reads TGTGCCAGCAGCTTACTGGGACAGAATGAGCAGTTCTTC.

This clonotype was found many times. This chain joins TRBV12-3 or TRBV12-4 and TRBJ1-2, with TRBD1 matching 10 bases. The CDR3 sequence is 14 residues long. J was trimmed by 6 bases and V by 6 bases; bases with no gene match: 7. The CDR3 sequence: CASRGTGALHGYTF. For the CDR3, the DNA is TGTGCCAGCAGGGGGACAGGGGCGCTCCATGGCTACACCTTC.

With regard to this clonotype: The junction and the germline gene differ at one end; a read error may be behind it. The chain is built from TRBV14 and TRBJ2-3, with D perhaps assigned TRBD1 or TRBD2 (5 bases each). This CDR3 comprises 17 residues. Germline CDR1 reads SGHDN; CDR2 reads FVKESK. Written as DNA, the CDR3 is TGTGCCAGCAGCACACGACCGGGGCCCTCTAGCACAGATACGCGGTATTTT. It specifies CASSTRPGPSSTDTRYF. Filled out from reference TRBV14 and TRBJ2-3, the complete variable domain reads EAGVTQFPSHSVIEKGQTVTLRCDPISGHDNLYWYRRVMGKEIKFLLHFVKESKQDESGMPNNRFLAERTGGTYSTLKVQPAELEDSGVYFCASSTRPGPSSTDTRYFGPGTRLTVL.

The chain has TRBV28 and TRBJ1-5, with 9 bases identical to TRBD1. There are 15 residues in the CDR3. V shed 6 bases, J shed 0 bases, and the junction held 3 bases outside the gene matches. The germline gives CDR1 MDHEN, CDR2 SYDVKM. CDR3 nucleotides: TGTGCCAGCAGGAGGACAGGGGATAGCAATCAGCCCCAGCATTTT. It translates to CASRRTGDSNQPQHF.

About this clonotype: A much larger clonotype is one base distant, so this may be a read error. V usage is TRBV2 and J usage is TRBJ2-1; 8 bases match TRBD2. Germline-derived CDR1 and CDR2 are SNHLY and FYNNEI. The CDR3 loop spans 15 amino acids. CDR3 bases: TGTACCAGCAGCTATAGCGGGGAGGGCCTTGATGAGCAGTTCTTC. This translates into CTSSYSGEGLDEQFF.

J is TRBJ1-2 and V is TRBV25-1; no clear D gene. Germline values: CDR1 MGHDK, CDR2 SYGVNS. This CDR3 has 16 amino acids. The germline V and J ends were trimmed by 4 bases and 1 base, with 16 bases remaining between them. The CDR3 spells CASSGSGLGGNYGYTF. The CDR3 DNA sequence: TGTGCCAGCAGTGGCTCTGGGCTAGGAGGTAACTATGGCTACACCTTC.

This clonotype came up many times. The rearrangement joins TRBV5-1 to TRBJ2-1, with D possibly TRBD1 on 6 matching bases. Germline CDR1 reads SGHRS; CDR2 reads YFSETQ. V was clipped by 4 bases and J by 2 bases, with 13 bases between them. The CDR3 runs to 15 residues. The CDR3 here is CASSPGQGTYNEQFF. The DNA for the CDR3 is TGCGCCAGCAGCCCCGGGCAGGGGACCTACAATGAGCAGTTCTTC.

This chain uses TRBV18 with TRBJ1-1, with D perhaps TRBD1 (5 bases). The V end lost 5 bases, the J end lost 0 bases, and 16 bases lay between the germline ends. Germline CDR1 and CDR2: KGHSH and LQKENI. CDR3 length: 16 residues. Here the CDR3 reads CASSNRGGPVNTEAFF. The CDR3 DNA follows: TGTGCCAGCTCAAATAGGGGCGGACCGGTGAACACTGAAGCTTTCTTT.

This clonotype was observed many times. The CDR3 region has the DNA TGTGCCAGCAGTTTCCCACAAGGAGGTCTGAACACTGAAGCTTTCTTT. The encoded protein is CASSFPQGGLNTEAFF. The J gene is TRBJ1-1, the V gene TRBV28, with D hard to call. From germline, CDR1 is MDHEN and CDR2 SYDVKM. Trimming pared 3 bases from V and 0 bases from J, leaving 14 bases between. CDR3 length: 16 amino acids.

The chain carries TRBV18 and TRBJ1-5, with a weak D call TRBD1 (5 bases). Germline CDR1 reads KGHSH; CDR2 reads LQKENI. The CDR3 loop spans 19 amino acids. Deletions cut 0 bases from V and 2 bases from J, with 20 bases between. The CDR3 DNA reads TGTGCCAGCTCACCACCGGCAGGGAGCAGAAAAGATTGCAATCAGCCCCAGCATTTT. Encoded protein: CASSPPAGSRKDCNQPQHF.